This T cell receptor (beta chain) was found in a study of T cells expressing NK-cell markers. For the study at large: Sorted CD3+CD56+NKG2C+, CD3+CD56+NKG2C- and CD3+CD56-NKG2C+ T cells provided the TCR beta repertoires. The authors sequenced eight donors, of whom seven were HCMV-seropositive and one was seronegative. Study-level points and caveats: Researchers report these clonotypes also headed the CD3+CD56-NKG2C+ fraction in a handful of donors.

A word on this clonotype: Its specificity is not known.

Generation of TCR beta cDNA was performed by 5'RACE template switching incorporating UMIs. TCRdb re-analyzed the 5' RACE reads; it lists each CDR3 protein once, without DNA. Here the sample table reports about 460,000 distinct CDR3 sequences. The CDR3 runs 12 residues. Germline CDR1 SQVTM, CDR2 ANQGSEA. This TCR came from a woman aged 45-60 years in good health. The chain joins TRBV29-1 to TRBJ2-5; the TCRdb D gene call, TRBD1, has no DNA to confirm it. Sequencing input: blood T cells: a sorted CD56 or NKG2C T cell subset, CD4+ or CD8+ T cells, or bulk PBMC T cells (not recorded which). This CDR3 reads CSVGGTRETQYF.